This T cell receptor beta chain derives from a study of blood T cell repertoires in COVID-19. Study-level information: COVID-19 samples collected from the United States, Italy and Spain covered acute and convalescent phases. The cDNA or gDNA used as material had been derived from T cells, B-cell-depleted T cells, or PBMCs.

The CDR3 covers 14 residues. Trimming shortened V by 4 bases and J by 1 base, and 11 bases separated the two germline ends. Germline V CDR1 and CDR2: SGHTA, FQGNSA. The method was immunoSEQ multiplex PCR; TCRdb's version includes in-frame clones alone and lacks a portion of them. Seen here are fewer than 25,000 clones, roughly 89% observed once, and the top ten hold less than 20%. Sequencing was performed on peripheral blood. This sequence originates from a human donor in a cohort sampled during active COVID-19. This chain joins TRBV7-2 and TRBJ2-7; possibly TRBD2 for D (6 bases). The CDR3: CASSWTGASYEQYF. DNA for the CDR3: TGTGCCAGCAGCTGGACGGGAGCGTCCTACGAGCAGTACTTC.